Each of the 27 T cell receptor beta chains below was sequenced from the same sample in a study of cytotoxic CD8 clonotypes in ibrutinib-treated CLL. Only in-frame clones appear in the TCRdb table, and some are missing; sequencing was by immunoSEQ multiplex PCR. This table holds some 150,000 clones, about four fifths found once. The specimen comprised PBMCs, sampled after 12 months of ibrutinib treatment. The source of these receptors is a human donor with chronic lymphocytic leukemia.

The chain has TRBV14 and TRBJ2-7; 13 positions match TRBD2. The V segment lost 4 bases and the J segment 7 bases; nucleotides outside the gene matches: 4. The length of the CDR3 is 14 residues. Germline CDR1 is SGHDN and CDR2 is FVKESK. The CDR3 DNA is TGTGCCAGCAGCCCCGGGACTAGCGGGACAGAGCAGTACTTC. This sequence encodes CASSPGTSGTEQYF.

This clone was recorded only once. The chain recombines TRBV5-4 with TRBJ1-1; D unclear. CDR3 length: 15 amino acids. V lost 0 bases to trimming and J lost 4 bases, with 13 bases between them. Germline CDR1 is SGHNT and CDR2 is YYREEE (reference sequence). Here the CDR3 DNA reads TGTGCCAGCAGCTTGGCGCCGCTTAGTGCCACTGAAGCTTTCTTT. Protein: CASSLAPLSATEAFF. Filled out from reference TRBV5-4 and TRBJ1-1, the complete variable domain reads ETGVTQSPTHLIKTRGQQVTLRCSSQSGHNTVSWYQQALGQGPQFIFQYYREEENGRGNFPPRFSGLQFPNYSSELNVNALELDDSALYLCASSLAPLSATEAFFGQGTRLTVV.

The chain employs TRBV28 and TRBJ1-5; possibly TRBD1 for D (6 bases). V lost 6 bases and J lost 0, with 12 bases in between. CDR3 length: 15 amino acids. Per germline, CDR1 MDHEN and CDR2 SYDVKM. The CDR3, as DNA: TGTGCCAGCAGGACGGACAGTTATAGCAATCAGCCCCAGCATTTT. Its translation is CASRTDSYSNQPQHF.

This chain joins TRBV4-1 and TRBJ1-1; no clear D gene. Germline V gene data show CDR1 as MGHRA and CDR2 as YSYEKL. The V gene lost 5 bases and the J gene lost 8 bases, with 21 bases spanning the gap. The CDR3 totals 15 residues. CDR3 protein: CASSRRTGDVREAFF. The CDR3 nucleotides are TGCGCCAGCAGCAGGAGGACGGGCGATGTAAGGGAAGCTTTCTTT.

The chain carries TRBV5-1 and TRBJ1-4, with TRBD1 as a possible D gene (5 bases). The V end lost 8 bases, the J end lost 6 bases, and 17 bases lay between the germline ends. The CDR3 covers 14 residues. CDR1 is SGHRS and CDR2 is YFSETQ in the germline V gene. CDR3 sequence (DNA): TGCGCCAGTAGAACAGGCACTCACCATGAAAAACTGTTTTTT. As protein: CASRTGTHHEKLFF.

This clone was detected only once. This rearrangement joins TRBV18 to TRBJ2-6, with D uncertain. The CDR3 totals 15 residues. Trimming pared 3 bases from V and 2 bases from J, leaving 8 bases between. Germline CDR1 KGHSH, CDR2 LQKENI. CDR3 sequence reads: CASSPTRTGANVLTF. The CDR3 nucleotides are TGTGCCAGCTCACCCACAAGGACTGGGGCCAACGTCCTGACTTTC.

The rearrangement uses TRBV6-5 and TRBJ2-7, with TRBD2 matching over 11 bases. V lost 5 bases to trimming and J lost 2 bases; unmatched junction nucleotides: 5. This CDR3 contains 15 residues. Germline CDR1 is MNHEY and CDR2 is SVGAGI. This CDR3 is CASSQGLAATYEQYF. The CDR3 DNA reads as TGTGCCAGCAGTCAGGGACTAGCGGCTACCTACGAGCAGTACTTC.

Comments on this clone: Other DNA sequences in the same sample also yield this CDR3. V gene TRBV27 combines with J gene TRBJ1-5, with 7 bases that match TRBD1. Looked up from germline, CDR1 is MNHEY and CDR2 is SMNVEV (reference sequence). The ends lost 4 bases at V and 6 bases at J; junction bases unmatched: 6. The CDR3 covers 14 residues. CDR3 in DNA: TGTGCCAGCAGTTCAGACAGGGTCGGTCAGCCCCAGCATTTT. Its protein product is CASSSDRVGQPQHF.

J is TRBJ1-2 and V is TRBV25-1; D remains ambiguous. The V gene's germline CDR1 is MGHDK and CDR2 SYGVNS. The CDR3 contains 16 residues. The V gene lost 3 bases and the J gene lost 4 bases, with 18 bases spanning the gap. The CDR3, as DNA: TGTGCCAGCAGTGACTATACCGTGTCGGGTGTCTATGGCTACACCTTC. Protein: CASSDYTVSGVYGYTF.

V and J are TRBV6-1 and TRBJ2-7; D may be TRBD1 (5 bases). Trimming removed 3 bases at V and 6 bases at J, with 12 bases between. There are 13 residues in the CDR3. Per the germline V gene, CDR1 is MNHNS and CDR2 is SASEGT. The CDR3 DNA follows: TGTGCCAGCAGTGACAGTAGGGGCGGCGAGCAGTACTTC. Its translation is CASSDSRGGEQYF.

V usage is TRBV6-1 and J usage is TRBJ1-1; weak D call: TRBD1 (5 bases). Germline V CDR1 and CDR2: MNHNS, SASEGT. The V end lost 6 bases, the J end lost 8 bases, and 22 bases lay between the germline ends. The CDR3 consists of 15 residues. In DNA, the CDR3 is TGTGCCAGCAGGATTGAGGGGTCCCCCCTTCCGGAAGCTTTCTTT. It codes for CASRIEGSPLPEAFF.

The rearrangement links TRBV5-4 to TRBJ2-7; D tentatively fits TRBD1 or TRBD2 (6 bases each). The CDR3 totals 16 residues. Looked up from germline, CDR1 is SGHNT and CDR2 is YYREEE (reference sequence). Trimming stripped 4 bases from V and 0 bases from J, with 17 bases between. The CDR3 bases are TGTGCCAGCAGCAGGACTAACAGGGATAGCTCCTACGAGCAGTACTTC. It translates to CASSRTNRDSSYEQYF.

The chain uses TRBV7-7 and TRBJ2-1; TRBD2 aligns across 9 bases. From germline, CDR1 is SSHAT and CDR2 FNYEAQ (reference sequence). V dropped 2 bases and J dropped 4; count of bases not matched to a gene: 9. The CDR3 has 17 residues. For the CDR3, the DNA is TGTGCCAGCAGCTTATATGTAGCGGGAGTTAATTACAATGAGCAGTTCTTC. Amino acid sequence: CASSLYVAGVNYNEQFF.

This clone was observed a single time. This chain joins TRBV5-4 and TRBJ2-7; a possible D gene is TRBD1 (6 bases). The CDR3 is 15 amino acids. The ends were cut back, 3 bases at V and 1 base at J, with 14 bases in the middle. Per germline, CDR1 SGHNT and CDR2 YYREEE (reference sequence). The CDR3 nucleotides are TGTGCCAGCAGCTCCCGACAGGTCGGATCCTACGAGCAGTACTTC. Translating it yields CASSSRQVGSYEQYF.

The chain recombines TRBV10-3 with TRBJ1-3, with D tentatively TRBD1 (5 bases). The V gene's germline CDR1 is ENHRY and CDR2 SYGVKD. The CDR3 is made up of 14 amino acids. Trimming removed 6 bases at V and 5 bases at J, with 14 bases between. The chain's CDR3 is CAIRPWAGRNTIYF. The CDR3 DNA reads TGTGCCATCAGGCCGTGGGCAGGGAGAAACACCATATATTTT.

The chain carries TRBV6-1 and TRBJ2-7, with D perhaps TRBD2 (5 bases). Deletions cut 0 bases from V and 2 bases from J, with 8 bases between. Germline loops: CDR1 MNHNS, CDR2 SASEGT. The CDR3 consists of 14 residues. Written as DNA, the CDR3 is TGTGCCAGCAGTGAAGCCTCGGGGACCTACGAGCAGTACTTC. Its protein product is CASSEASGTYEQYF.

The chain links TRBV4-1 to TRBJ2-7; D is perhaps TRBD2 (6 bases). The germline V gene has CDR1 MGHRA and CDR2 YSYEKL. V lost 0 bases, J lost 3 bases, and 12 bases lay in between. CDR3 length: 15 amino acids. The CDR3 here is CASSQDARGLYEQYF. The CDR3 DNA follows: TGCGCCAGCAGCCAAGATGCTAGGGGACTCTACGAGCAGTACTTC.

The V gene is TRBV6-5, the J gene TRBJ1-2; 9 bases map to TRBD1. The CDR3 consists of 15 residues. With 0 bases clipped from V and 3 bases from J, the junction kept 2 bases outside the gene matches. The germline V gene encodes CDR1 MNHEY and CDR2 SVGAGI. CDR3 sequence reads: CASSYSGTGHYGYTF. For the CDR3, the DNA is TGTGCCAGCAGTTACTCCGGGACAGGGCACTATGGCTACACCTTC.

This clone was seen a handful of times. The chain combines TRBV7-8 with TRBJ2-3; possibly TRBD1 for D (9 bases). CDR1 is SGHVS and CDR2 is FQNEAQ in the germline V gene. The CDR3 loop spans 17 amino acids. V lost 4 bases and J 1 base, leaving 18 bases between the germline ends. CDR3 bases: TGTGCCAGCAGCTCGACCGGGGGGGACAGGGGCACAGATACGCAGTATTTT. Its translation is CASSSTGGDRGTDTQYF.

The V and J genes are TRBV7-9 and TRBJ2-3; no clear D gene. The V end was cut by 2 bases, the J end by 0 bases, with 12 bases between. Germline CDR1 SEHNR, CDR2 FQNEAQ (reference sequence). The CDR3 contains 16 residues. The CDR3 coding sequence is TGTGCCAGCAGCTTAATAAGTAGCCCGAGCACAGATACGCAGTATTTT. Its protein is CASSLISSPSTDTQYF.

This chain uses TRBV5-1 with TRBJ2-2; 8 bases are a match to TRBD1. The CDR3 has 16 residues. J was trimmed by 4 bases and V by 4 bases; bases with no gene match: 9. Germline V gives CDR1 SGHRS, CDR2 YFSETQ. The CDR3 spells CASSRSRGRGTGELFF. The CDR3 bases are TGCGCCAGCAGCCGTAGCAGGGGGCGCGGCACCGGGGAGCTGTTTTTT. Full variable domain (outside the CDR3, taken from reference TRBV5-1 and TRBJ2-2): KAGVTQTPRYLIKTRGQQVTLSCSPISGHRSVSWYQQTPGQGLQFLFEYFSETQRNKGNFPGRFSGRQFSNSRSEMNVSTLELGDSALYLCASSRSRGRGTGELFFGEGSRLTVL.

J is TRBJ1-2 and V is TRBV10-3; possibly TRBD1 for D (6 bases). The germline V gene encodes CDR1 ENHRY and CDR2 SYGVKD. Trimming took 6 bases from V and 4 from J, leaving 15 bases between them. This CDR3 is 14 amino acids long. The CDR3: CAISSNRESYGYTF. CDR3 DNA: TGTGCCATCAGCTCTAACAGGGAATCCTATGGCTACACCTTC.

This chain connects TRBV7-9 to TRBJ2-1; maybe TRBD2 (5 bases). This CDR3 region has 13 residues. V shed 5 bases and J shed 2 bases, with 7 bases lying between them. Looked up from germline, CDR1 is SEHNR and CDR2 is FQNEAQ (reference sequence). CDR3 sequence (DNA): TGTGCCAGCAGCCCCGGGACCTACAATGAGCAGTTCTTC. Encoded protein: CASSPGTYNEQFF.

The chain couples TRBV27 to TRBJ2-7, with D possibly TRBD2 on 7 matching bases. V dropped 4 bases and J dropped 4 bases, with 14 bases sitting between them. The V gene's germline CDR1 is MNHEY and CDR2 SMNVEV (reference sequence). The CDR3 sequence is 14 residues long. The CDR3, as DNA: TGTGCCAGCAGTTGGGGAGGGGGGGGATACGAGCAGTACTTC. Amino acid sequence: CASSWGGGGYEQYF.

The rearrangement links TRBV5-5 to TRBJ2-7; D is perhaps TRBD2 (5 bases). Trimming took off 1 base at V and 1 base at J, with 15 bases between the two ends. The CDR3 sequence is 16 residues long. Germline V gene data show CDR1 as SGHKS and CDR2 as YYEKEE (reference sequence). Here the CDR3 reads CASSLRYESGSYEQYF. CDR3 DNA sequence: TGTGCCAGCAGCTTGCGGTACGAATCGGGATCCTACGAGCAGTACTTC. Using reference TRBV5-5 and TRBJ2-7 for the parts outside the CDR3, the full variable domain is DAGVTQSPTHLIKTRGQQVTLRCSPISGHKSVSWYQQVLGQGPQFIFQYYEKEERGRGNFPDRFSARQFPNYSSELNVNALLLGDSALYLCASSLRYESGSYEQYFGPGTRLTVT.

This chain uses TRBV4-3 with TRBJ2-7; D could derive from TRBD1 or TRBD2 (5 bases each). There are 15 residues in the CDR3. Trimming cost V 0 bases and J 3 bases, with 12 bases left between them. Germline V gene lookup returns CDR1 LGHNA and CDR2 YSLEER. CDR3 residues: CASSQDLGTNYEQYF. CDR3 in DNA: TGCGCCAGCAGCCAAGATCTCGGGACCAACTACGAGCAGTACTTC.

V is TRBV27 and J is TRBJ2-7; possible D gene TRBD2, 6 bases. Trimming removed 6 bases from V and 5 bases from J, with 17 bases in between. CDR1 and CDR2 from the germline V gene are MNHEY and SMNVEV (reference sequence). This CDR3 has 14 residues. DNA of the CDR3: TGTGCCAGCAGCAGTTGGGGGGTTGGGGACGAGCAGTACTTC. This translates into CASSSWGVGDEQYF.